Below, one TCR beta chain is given with its context. Its matching antigen is unknown. The data are from a study of tissue T cells after allogeneic stem cell transplantation. Study background: Graft-versus-host disease patients received grafts, several unmodified and three CD34-selected to deplete T cells. Pathologist H&E review favored samples with visible lymphocytes for sequencing among multiple samples. Study conclusions and caveats: TCR repertoires tracked anatomic similarity, regardless of disease or transplant status.

Median post-mortem interval was about 9.8 hours for GI, liver, skin and lymphoid tissues. Repertoires were generated with immunoSEQ multiplex PCR, while TCRdb's copy carries only in-frame clones and drops some. The data contain about 220 clones, around 70% of them singletons. The CDR3 is made up of 13 amino acids. V was shortened by 4 bases and J by 3 bases, with 11 bases between the two germline ends. The germline V gene has CDR1 SGHRS and CDR2 YFSETQ. This TCR was recovered from a female patient between 40 and 69 years old with steroid-refractory graft-versus-host disease after an allogeneic stem cell transplant. Some T cells may possibly be graft donor cells. The source material was rectal tissue, sampled at autopsy. The chain carries TRBV5-1 and TRBJ2-7; a weak D match, TRBD1 (6 bases). CDR3 DNA sequence: TGCGCCAGCAGCGGAACAGGGTTCTACGAGCAGTACTTC. Its protein product is CASSGTGFYEQYF.